This T cell receptor (beta chain) was profiled in a study of shared clonotypes between healthy human individuals. This CDR3 spans 14 amino acids. Per germline, CDR1 MDHEN and CDR2 SYDVKM. With V trimmed by 5 bases and J by 7 bases, 8 bases remained unmatched. The table came from immunoSEQ multiplex PCR; TCRdb's copy has only in-frame clones and leaves some out. Of under 1,100,000 clones in the sample, about 80% were seen once. This clone has more than one count but fewer than ten. The clonotype was recovered from a man aged 18-30 years in good health. Some clones in this sample may be carry-over from other donors' samples. The V gene is TRBV28, the J gene TRBJ1-2; 9 nucleotides align to TRBD1. The sample consisted of memory CD4+ T cells from PBMCs. Subset in this sample: CD45RA-negative fraction. The CDR3 loop is CASSKTGGVGGYTF. CDR3 DNA sequence: TGTGCCAGCAGTAAAACAGGGGGCGTGGGTGGCTACACCTTC.